Each of the 13 T cell receptor beta chains below was sequenced from the same sample in a study of T-cell reconstitution after alpha-beta-depleted transplantation in children. TCRbeta library preparation incorporated unique molecular identifiers. TCRdb used MiXCR to reprocess the PCR reads, holding one entry per CDR3 protein. The table shows a few hundred thousand distinct CDR3 sequences, with about 8.8% occurring only once. This sample comprised PBMCs from the stem cell graft donor, obtained from the stem cell graft. Every receptor here comes from a human donor who donated a stem cell graft to a child with SCID.

This clonotype was detected ten times or more. V and J are TRBV5-1 and TRBJ1-2; unclear D gene. Looked up from germline, CDR1 is SGHRS and CDR2 is YFSETQ. V dropped 0 bases and J dropped 5 bases, with 8 bases sitting between them. The CDR3 totals 13 residues. The CDR3 loop reads CASSLEAGYGYTF. In DNA, the CDR3 is TGCGCCAGCAGCTTGGAGGCAGGTTATGGCTACACCTTC.

This clonotype occurred many times. The chain links TRBV6-1 to TRBJ1-1; 7 positions match TRBD1. V lost 7 bases, J lost 4 bases, and 6 bases stayed unmatched. This CDR3 has 13 amino acids. CDR1 and CDR2 (germline): MNHNS, SASEGT. This CDR3 reads CASTGGRSTEAFF. The CDR3 DNA reads TGTGCCAGCACAGGGGGACGGAGCACTGAAGCTTTCTTT.

This clonotype was detected ten times or more. This chain connects TRBV5-1 to TRBJ1-2; perhaps TRBD1 as D (5 bases). V gave up 4 bases and J gave up 0 bases, with 13 bases separating them. CDR1 is SGHRS and CDR2 is YFSETQ in the germline V gene. The CDR3 loop spans 15 amino acids. The CDR3 protein is CASSPPGASNYGYTF. In DNA form, the CDR3 reads TGCGCCAGCAGCCCGCCCGGGGCTTCTAACTATGGCTACACCTTC.

This clonotype was recorded at least ten times. DNA of the CDR3: TGTGCCAGCAGTTTAGCAGGCGCCAGGGCCAACGTCCTGACTTTC. Encoded protein: CASSLAGARANVLTF. The chain recombines TRBV12-3 or TRBV12-4 with TRBJ2-6; D unclear. Trimming took off 0 bases at V and 5 bases at J, with 8 bases between the two ends. CDR3 size: 15 residues.

This clonotype was counted at least ten times. The chain combines TRBV6-2 or TRBV6-3 with TRBJ2-1, with D hard to call. V shed 10 bases and J shed 0 bases, with 22 bases lying between them. CDR3 length: 17 residues. Per germline, CDR1 MNHEY and CDR2 SVGEGT. This CDR3 is CATSSIPALSSYNEQFF. The DNA of the CDR3 is TGTGCCACCAGCAGCATACCGGCTCTGAGCTCCTACAATGAGCAGTTCTTC.

This clonotype was observed at least ten times. The genes are TRBV4-1 and TRBJ2-3; 9 bases match TRBD2. CDR3 size: 18 residues. The trim removed 3 bases at V and 2 bases at J, leaving 12 bases unmatched. Germline V gene lookup returns CDR1 MGHRA and CDR2 YSYEKL. The CDR3 here is CASSHRWGLAGTTDTQYF. The DNA for the CDR3 is TGCGCCAGCAGCCACCGATGGGGGCTAGCGGGGACCACAGATACGCAGTATTTT.

This clonotype was observed a handful of times. The chain is built from TRBV5-1 and TRBJ2-7; tentatively, D is TRBD2 (5 bases). V lost 0 bases to trimming and J lost 2 bases, with 12 bases between them. CDR3 length equals 15 residues. Germline V gives CDR1 SGHRS, CDR2 YFSETQ. CDR3 sequence: CASSLGRGIAYEQYF. The CDR3 DNA sequence: TGCGCCAGCAGCTTGGGGAGAGGGATCGCCTACGAGCAGTACTTC.

There are many counts of this clonotype. The rearrangement joins TRBV4-3 to TRBJ2-3; 9 bases fit TRBD2. After removal of 1 base from V and 6 bases from J, the junction contained 5 bases not matched to a gene. The CDR3 has 15 amino acids. CDR1 is LGHNA, CDR2 YSLEER, per germline. CDR3 residues: CASSQGGGVPDTQYF. The CDR3, as DNA: TGCGCCAGCAGCCAAGGCGGGGGGGTTCCGGATACGCAGTATTTT.

The genes are TRBV18 and TRBJ1-1; TRBD1 agrees at 9 bases. V lost 0 bases to trimming and J lost 5 bases; unmatched junction nucleotides: 10. CDR3 size: 17 residues. Germline V gives CDR1 KGHSH, CDR2 LQKENI. The CDR3 spells CASSPPLGDRAATEAFF. Written as DNA, the CDR3 is TGTGCCAGCTCACCACCTCTCGGGGACAGGGCCGCGACTGAAGCTTTCTTT.

The V gene is TRBV11-3, the J gene TRBJ1-1; 9 bases agree with TRBD1. The CDR3 contains 15 residues. Trimming removed 2 bases from V and 6 bases from J; junction bases left unmatched: 7. From germline, CDR1 is SGHNT and CDR2 YENEEA. The CDR3 DNA reads TGTGCCAGCAGCTTACAGACAGGGGGGAGTGCTGAAGCTTTCTTT. It specifies CASSLQTGGSAEAFF.

This clonotype occurred many times. J is TRBJ1-2 and V is TRBV5-1; D is perhaps TRBD1 (6 bases). The germline CDR1 and CDR2 sequences are SGHRS and YFSETQ. V lost 4 bases and J 3 bases, leaving 16 bases between the germline ends. CDR3 length equals 15 residues. CDR3 in amino acids: CASSRGGVEYYGYTF. Here the CDR3 DNA reads TGCGCCAGCAGCCGCGGGGGCGTGGAGTACTATGGCTACACCTTC.

This clonotype was recorded many times. The chain joins TRBV20-1 to TRBJ2-7, with D tentatively TRBD2 (6 bases). The CDR3 spans 14 residues. Trimming pared 6 bases from V and 1 base from J, leaving 16 bases between. Germline V gene sequence: CDR1 DFQATT, CDR2 SNEGSKA (reference sequence). CDR3: CSAPAAGKSYEQYF. In DNA form, the CDR3 reads TGCAGTGCCCCAGCGGCGGGGAAGTCCTACGAGCAGTACTTC.

This clonotype was seen ten or more times. The gene calls are TRBV2 and TRBJ1-1; D unclear. The length of the CDR3 is 16 residues. V shed 2 bases and J shed 3 bases, with 16 bases lying between them. The V gene's germline CDR1 is SNHLY and CDR2 FYNNEI. The CDR3 DNA follows: TGTGCCAGCAGTGAACGGAGTTGGTTTAGCGACACTGAAGCTTTCTTT. It encodes CASSERSWFSDTEAFF.